Presented here are 18 T cell receptor beta chains from one specimen sequenced in a study of T cells in Graves' hyperthyroidism and ophthalmopathy. TCR beta CDR3 regions were amplified from RNA transcripts. The HTBI set primed first-round TCR CDR3 RT-PCR. TCRdb independently ran MiXCR on the multiplex PCR reads; one entry per CDR3 protein. In the table there are 350,000 to 500,000 distinct CDR3 sequences, approximately 15% of which are singletons. The sequenced material came from blood. These receptors all stem from a woman aged 18 to 35 with Graves' hyperthyroidism.

There are a few counts of this clonotype. The J gene is TRBJ1-1, the V gene TRBV19, with a tentative D call TRBD1 (5 bases). V was trimmed by 0 bases and J by 8 bases, leaving 10 bases between them. CDR1 and CDR2 (germline): LNHDA, SQIVND (reference sequence). The CDR3 is 13 amino acids. The CDR3 is CASSIDWDGEAFF. CDR3 in DNA: TGTGCCAGTAGTATAGACTGGGACGGAGAAGCTTTCTTT.

This clonotype was detected ten times or more. V is TRBV7-2 and J is TRBJ2-7; TRBD2 agrees at 12 bases. Germline CDR1 reads SGHTA; CDR2 reads FQGNSA. This CDR3 is built from 17 residues. Losses at the gene ends were 2 bases for V and 5 bases for J; bases not matched to a gene: 10. CDR3 nucleotide sequence: TGTGCCAGCAGCTTACGGAAGACTAGCGGGAGTTTCGACGAGCAGTACTTC. Protein: CASSLRKTSGSFDEQYF.

The J gene is TRBJ2-4, the V gene TRBV11-2; D might be TRBD1 or TRBD2, each matching 6 bases. V lost 2 bases and J 2 bases, leaving 22 bases between the germline ends. Germline V gives CDR1 SGHAT, CDR2 FQNNGV. The CDR3 is 19 amino acids. CDR3 amino acids: CASSLFRTLGGPTKNIQYF. The CDR3 DNA reads TGTGCCAGCAGCTTATTTAGGACCTTGGGGGGCCCGACCAAAAACATTCAGTACTTC.

In its sample, this clonotype was seen a few times. The chain combines TRBV10-1 with TRBJ2-2; TRBD1 aligns across 9 bases. The CDR3 sequence is 14 residues long. V trimming: 11 bases; J trimming: 0 bases; junction bases outside the gene matches: 4. Germline loops: CDR1 WNHNN, CDR2 SYGVQD (reference sequence). The CDR3 protein is CASQGAANTGELFF. The CDR3 bases are TGCGCCTCACAGGGGGCTGCGAACACCGGGGAGCTGTTTTTT.

In this sample, this clonotype turned up many times. The chain links TRBV7-2 to TRBJ2-3; TRBD1 aligns across 10 bases. The CDR3 sequence is 17 residues long. The trim removed 8 bases at V and 5 bases at J, leaving 16 bases unmatched. The germline V gene has CDR1 SGHTA and CDR2 FQGNSA. CDR3: CASSGPPRQGAKDTQYF. The DNA of the CDR3 is TGTGCCAGCTCTGGTCCGCCAAGACAGGGGGCGAAAGATACGCAGTATTTT.

This clonotype was counted at least ten times. V and J are TRBV5-1 and TRBJ2-3, with D possibly being TRBD1 (6 bases). This CDR3 is built from 15 residues. Per germline, CDR1 SGHRS and CDR2 YFSETQ. With 3 bases removed from V and 0 bases from J, the gap between germline ends came to 11 bases. CDR3 sequence (DNA): TGCGCCAGCAGCTCAACGGGACACAGCACAGATACGCAGTATTTT. This translates into CASSSTGHSTDTQYF.

This clonotype was observed many times. CDR3 coding DNA: TGTGCCAGCAGTTTCCGGGGGGTTGAGAATGAGCAGTTCTTC. It codes for CASSFRGVENEQFF. This chain joins TRBV28 and TRBJ2-1; 7 bases line up with TRBD2. The V segment lost 3 bases and the J segment 7 bases; nucleotides outside the gene matches: 6. This CDR3 region has 14 residues. Germline V CDR1 and CDR2: MDHEN, SYDVKM.

J is TRBJ2-4 and V is TRBV30; 8 bases are shared with TRBD1. V dropped 5 bases and J dropped 2; count of bases not matched to a gene: 2. This CDR3 has 13 amino acids. CDR1 and CDR2 (germline): GTSNPN, SVGIG (reference sequence). As DNA, the CDR3 is TGTGCCTGGGGACAGGGACCCAAAAACATTCAGTACTTC. Its protein is CAWGQGPKNIQYF. Together with reference TRBV30 and TRBJ2-4, the CDR3 gives the full variable domain: SQTIHQWPATLVQPVGSPLSLECTVEGTSNPNLYWYRQAAGRGLQLLFYSVGIGQISSEVPQNLSASRPQDRQFILSSKKLLLSDSGFYLCAWGQGPKNIQYFGAGTRLSVL.

This clonotype was observed many times. V is TRBV18 and J is TRBJ2-1, with a possible D match to TRBD1 (7 bases). V lost 6 bases to trimming and J lost 9 bases, with 15 bases between them. This CDR3 has 13 residues. The germline CDR1 and CDR2 sequences are KGHSH and LQKENI. As DNA, the CDR3 is TGTGCCAGCTCTCGACAGGAGGGGGCTGAGCAGTTCTTC. Translating gives CASSRQEGAEQFF.

In its sample, this clonotype was seen many times. This chain joins TRBV30 and TRBJ1-3; 7 positions agree with TRBD1. Germline CDR1 and CDR2: GTSNPN and SVGIG (reference sequence). The CDR3 totals 17 residues. Trimming took 0 bases from V and 1 from J; bases not matched to a gene: 9. The CDR3: CAWSVHRGLPSGNTIYF. CDR3 in DNA: TGTGCCTGGAGTGTACACAGGGGCCTACCTTCTGGAAACACCATATATTTT. Full variable domain (rest looked up from reference TRBV30 and TRBJ1-3): SQTIHQWPATLVQPVGSPLSLECTVEGTSNPNLYWYRQAAGRGLQLLFYSVGIGQISSEVPQNLSASRPQDRQFILSSKKLLLSDSGFYLCAWSVHRGLPSGNTIYFGEGSWLTVV.

V usage is TRBV6-4 and J usage is TRBJ2-1, with 10 bases lining up with TRBD1. The V and J ends lost 3 bases and 7 bases, in that order; junction bases with no gene match: 6. Germline V CDR1 and CDR2: MRHNA, SNTAGT. This CDR3 has 15 residues. The CDR3 DNA is TGTGCCAGCAGTGAAGGGACAGGGGAAACGAATGAGCAGTTCTTC. Translating it yields CASSEGTGETNEQFF.

This clonotype occurred many times. The gene calls are TRBV7-8 and TRBJ1-5; D might be TRBD1 (5 bases). The germline CDR1 and CDR2 sequences are SGHVS and FQNEAQ. The CDR3 spans 15 residues. V lost 1 base and J 3 bases, leaving 10 bases between the germline ends. CDR3 in amino acids: CASSLGGGYNQPQHF. In nucleotides, the CDR3 is TGTGCCAGCAGCTTAGGTGGGGGGTACAATCAGCCCCAGCATTTT. Full variable domain (remainder filled in from reference TRBV7-8 and TRBJ1-5): GAGVSQSPRYKVAKRGQDVALRCDPISGHVSLFWYQQALGQGPEFLTYFQNEAQLDKSGLPSDRFFAERPEGSVSTLKIQRTQQEDSAVYLCASSLGGGYNQPQHFGDGTRLSIL.

This clonotype has a handful of counts. This chain joins TRBV20-1 and TRBJ2-1; D is uncertain. The CDR3 loop spans 12 amino acids. V was cut by 1 base and J by 7 bases, with 8 bases left in between. CDR1 is DFQATT and CDR2 is SNEGSKA in the germline V gene (reference sequence). DNA for the CDR3: TGCAGTGCTAGAGGGCTAAATAATGAGCAGTTCTTC. Protein product: CSARGLNNEQFF.

Ten or more counts support this clonotype. This chain connects TRBV11-2 to TRBJ1-1, with D unclear. V lost 1 base, J lost 7 bases, and 19 bases lay in between. CDR3 length: 16 residues. CDR1 is SGHAT, CDR2 FQNNGV, per germline. The CDR3 nucleotides are TGTGCCAGCAGCTTAGGCCCGCGAGGTTCCCTCGGTGAAGCTTTCTTT. Its translation: CASSLGPRGSLGEAFF.

As DNA, the CDR3 is TGTGCCAGCAGCTTGGAGGCGGGACACTTCTACGAGCAGTACTTC. Its translation is CASSLEAGHFYEQYF. The rearrangement joins TRBV5-5 to TRBJ2-7; possibly TRBD1 or TRBD2 for D (6 bases each). The CDR3 consists of 15 residues. With 0 bases removed from V and 3 bases from J, the gap between germline ends came to 13 bases. Germline values: CDR1 SGHKS, CDR2 YYEKEE (reference sequence).

The gene calls are TRBV10-2 and TRBJ1-2; the D gene is possibly TRBD1 (5 bases). Trimming cost V 3 bases and J 4 bases, with 18 bases left between them. The CDR3 loop spans 16 amino acids. CDR1 and CDR2 from the germline V gene are WSHSY and SAAADI. The CDR3, as DNA: TGCGCCAGCAGTGAAAGAGGTGGGAGGGACTTCTATGGCTACACCTTC. Encoded protein: CASSERGGRDFYGYTF.

This clonotype was seen repeatedly, ten times or more. The germline gene is not matched at one end of the junction; a read error may be the cause. The genes are TRBV6-1 and TRBJ2-5; 11 bases map to TRBD2. CDR1 is MNHNS and CDR2 is SASEGT in the germline V gene. CDR3 length: 14 amino acids. The CDR3 DNA reads TGTGCCAGTAGTGGACTAGCGGGCCAAGAGACCCAGTACTTC. It specifies CASSGLAGQETQYF.

In its sample, this clonotype was seen many times. CDR3 sequence: CASSLTASGANVLTF. The DNA of the CDR3 is TGTGCCAGCAGTTTGACAGCCTCTGGGGCCAACGTCCTGACTTTC. The rearrangement links TRBV28 to TRBJ2-6, with D tentatively TRBD1 (5 bases). The germline V gene has CDR1 MDHEN and CDR2 SYDVKM. Trimming removed 3 bases at V and 0 bases at J, with 6 bases between. This CDR3 has 15 amino acids.